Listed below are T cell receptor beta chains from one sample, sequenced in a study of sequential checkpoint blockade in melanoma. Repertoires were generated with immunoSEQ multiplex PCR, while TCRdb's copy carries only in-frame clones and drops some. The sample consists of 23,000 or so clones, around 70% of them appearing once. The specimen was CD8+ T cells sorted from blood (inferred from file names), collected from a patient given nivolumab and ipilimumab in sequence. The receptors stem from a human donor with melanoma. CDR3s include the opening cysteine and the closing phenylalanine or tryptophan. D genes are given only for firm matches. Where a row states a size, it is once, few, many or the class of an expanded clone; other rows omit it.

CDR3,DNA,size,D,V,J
CASSRTPWDEQFF,TGCGCCAGCAGCCGGACACCTTGGGATGAGCAGTTCTTC,NA,NA,TRBV4-1,TRBJ2-1
CASSGQGTGELFF,TGTGCCAGCAGCGGGCAGGGAACCGGGGAGCTGTTTTTT,NA,NA,TRBV7-3,TRBJ2-2
CASKGQSYEQYF,TGTGCCAGCAAAGGACAGTCCTACGAGCAGTACTTC,NA,NA,TRBV5-6,TRBJ2-7
CASSASQGSYNEQFF,TGTGCCAGTAGTGCCTCACAGGGCTCCTACAATGAGCAGTTCTTC,NA,NA,TRBV19,TRBJ2-1
CASGFEPGLAVYNEQFF,TGTGCTAGTGGTTTCGAACCGGGACTAGCGGTTTACAATGAGCAGTTCTTC,NA,TRBD2,TRBV12-5,TRBJ2-1
CASSSISIAGVQETQYF,TGTGCCAGCAGCTCTATCTCGATAGCGGGGGTCCAAGAGACCCAGTACTTC,NA,TRBD2,TRBV7-9,TRBJ2-5
CASRQNQETQYF,TGTGCCAGCAGGCAGAACCAAGAGACCCAGTACTTC,few,NA,TRBV2,TRBJ2-5
CASSFIGDSYEQYF,TGTGCCAGCAGCTTCATCGGAGACTCCTACGAGCAGTACTTC,NA,NA,TRBV11-3,TRBJ2-7
CASSLAGGNGEKLFF,TGTGCCAGCAGCTTGGCCGGGGGGAATGGAGAAAAACTGTTTTTT,NA,NA,TRBV5-5,TRBJ1-4
CASSTQAGGSETQYF,TGTGCCAGCAGTACGCAAGCGGGGGGCTCTGAGACCCAGTACTTC,NA,TRBD2,TRBV7-3,TRBJ2-5
CASSLVAGATEEQYF,TGTGCCAGCAGCTTGGTGGCGGGGGCCACGGAAGAGCAGTACTTC,NA,NA,TRBV4-2,TRBJ2-7
CASSPEGQISSGANVLTF,TGTGCCAGCAGCCCCGAGGGACAGATCAGCTCTGGGGCCAACGTCCTGACTTTC,NA,TRBD1,TRBV9,TRBJ2-6
CASSPIDGGYTF,TGTGCCAGCAGCCCGATTGACGGGGGCTACACCTTC,NA,NA,TRBV7-9,TRBJ1-2
CASSLTGLEGTDTQYF,TGTGCCAGCAGCCTAACTGGACTAGAGGGCACAGATACGCAGTATTTT,NA,TRBD2,TRBV7-2,TRBJ2-3
CASSLTGLYEQYF,TGTGCCAGCAGCCTGACAGGGCTATACGAGCAGTACTTC,NA,TRBD1,TRBV7-9,TRBJ2-7
CATSPTGGVDTQYF,TGTGCCACCAGCCCGACAGGGGGCGTAGATACGCAGTATTTT,NA,TRBD1,TRBV15,TRBJ2-3
CASSPHQASYNEQFF,TGTGCCAGCAGCCCCCACCAAGCTTCCTACAATGAGCAGTTCTTC,few,NA,TRBV11-2,TRBJ2-1
CASSPYEASNEQFF,TGTGCCAGCAGCCCCTATGAAGCAAGCAATGAGCAGTTCTTC,NA,NA,TRBV4-1,TRBJ2-1
CASSWGGNEQFF,TGTGCCAGCAGTTGGGGGGGGAATGAGCAGTTCTTC,NA,TRBD2,TRBV28,TRBJ2-1
CASSDGTGHTGELFF,TGTGCCAGCAGTGATGGGACAGGACACACCGGGGAGCTGTTTTTT,NA,TRBD1,TRBV6-4,TRBJ2-2
CSVEPPERLSYNEQFF,TGCAGCGTTGAACCACCAGAGAGGCTGTCCTACAATGAGCAGTTCTTC,NA,NA,TRBV29-1,TRBJ2-1
CASSFGGRGNEKLFF,TGTGCCAGCAGCTTTGGCGGAAGGGGAAATGAAAAACTGTTTTTT,NA,NA,TRBV5-6,TRBJ1-4
CASRTDGMSSPLHF,TGTGCCAGCCGCACCGACGGGATGTCTTCACCCCTCCACTTT,NA,NA,TRBV7-9,TRBJ1-6
CASSQDRPGNYNSPLHF,TGTGCCAGCAGCCAAGATCGTCCGGGGAACTATAATTCACCCCTCCACTTT,NA,NA,TRBV4-2,TRBJ1-6
CASSQERGGGASDTQYF,TGTGCCAGCAGCCAAGAGAGGGGCGGGGGGGCCTCAGATACGCAGTATTTT,large,TRBD2,TRBV4-2,TRBJ2-3
CASSYIQGRTEAFF,TGTGCCAGCAGTTACATACAGGGGCGGACTGAAGCTTTCTTT,once,TRBD1,TRBV6-5,TRBJ1-1
CASRPAGYTEAFF,TGTGCCAGCAGGCCGGCAGGGTACACTGAAGCTTTCTTT,NA,NA,TRBV2,TRBJ1-1
CASSRDRGDEQYF,TGCGCCAGCAGCCGGGACAGGGGGGACGAGCAGTACTTC,NA,TRBD1,TRBV5-1,TRBJ2-7
CASSFSAGEEYNEQFF,TGTGCCAGCAGTTTTTCAGCGGGGGAAGAATACAATGAGCAGTTCTTC,NA,TRBD2,TRBV27,TRBJ2-1
CASSSVAGGYGQFF,TGTGCCAGTAGTTCTGTAGCGGGGGGGTATGGGCAGTTCTTC,NA,TRBD2,TRBV19,TRBJ2-1
CASSRDTIFSGNTIYF,TGTGCCAGCAGTAGGGACACAATCTTCTCTGGAAACACCATATATTTT,few,NA,TRBV6-6,TRBJ1-3
CAKEVGQGDNQPQHF,TGTGCCAAAGAGGTAGGGCAGGGGGACAATCAGCCCCAGCATTTT,once,TRBD1,TRBV27,TRBJ1-5
CASSVPRGGGVEEAEAFF,TGTGCCAGCAGCGTACCCAGAGGAGGGGGGGTGGAAGAGGCTGAAGCTTTCTTT,few,NA,TRBV9,TRBJ1-1
CASSQVGAGGGTDTQYF,TGTGCCAGCAGCCAAGTAGGAGCGGGGGGGGGCACAGATACGCAGTATTTT,few,TRBD2,TRBV4-2,TRBJ2-3
CASSLGPYTGELFF,TGTGCCAGCAGCTTGGGGCCTTACACCGGGGAGCTGTTTTTT,NA,NA,TRBV11-3,TRBJ2-2
CASSSLFSDIQYF,TGTGCCAGTAGTAGCCTTTTTAGCGACATTCAGTACTTC,NA,NA,TRBV19,TRBJ2-4
CASSFFREGNTEAFF,TGTGCCAGCAGCTTTTTCAGGGAAGGGAACACTGAAGCTTTCTTT,few,NA,TRBV5-6,TRBJ1-1
CASSQEAGPLHF,TGCGCCAGCAGCCAAGAAGCAGGGCCCCTCCACTTT,few,NA,TRBV4-3,TRBJ1-6
CASSQAAVTNYGYTF,TGTGCCAGCAGCCAAGCCGCGGTAACTAACTATGGCTACACCTTC,few,NA,TRBV16,TRBJ1-2
CASSILTGELFF,TGTGCCAGCAGCATTTTGACCGGGGAGCTGTTTTTT,NA,NA,TRBV27,TRBJ2-2
CASRSDSLGEKLFF,TGTGCCAGCAGATCGGACAGTTTGGGAGAAAAACTGTTTTTT,NA,NA,TRBV5-4,TRBJ1-4
CASSLPGTVLMNTEAFF,TGTGCCAGCAGCTTGCCCGGGACAGTGCTCATGAACACTGAAGCTTTCTTT,NA,TRBD1,TRBV7-9,TRBJ1-1
CATSKGTPSSYNSPLHF,TGTGCCACCAGCAAGGGGACACCAAGCTCCTATAATTCACCCCTCCACTTT,few,NA,TRBV15,TRBJ1-6
CASSLPPGGPYGYTF,TGTGCCAGCAGCTTACCTCCCGGGGGGCCGTACGGCTACACCTTC,NA,NA,TRBV7-8,TRBJ1-2
CASSPRGVNTGELFF,TGTGCCAGCAGCCCGCGGGGGGTTAACACCGGGGAGCTGTTTTTT,few,TRBD2,TRBV7-9,TRBJ2-2
CSGMTGQGSGYTF,TGCAGCGGAATGACGGGACAGGGTAGTGGCTACACCTTC,NA,TRBD1,TRBV29-1,TRBJ1-2
CASSQEGALTGELFF,TGCGCCAGCAGCCAAGAGGGGGCTTTAACCGGGGAGCTGTTTTTT,NA,NA,TRBV4-3,TRBJ2-2
CASSSGQGWDTQYF,TGTGCCAGCAGCTCAGGGCAGGGATGGGATACGCAGTATTTT,NA,NA,TRBV7-2,TRBJ2-3
CASSEARDRVQNNEQFF,TGTGCCAGCAGTGAAGCGCGGGACAGAGTACAGAACAATGAGCAGTTCTTC,few,NA,TRBV2,TRBJ2-1
CASSATRGRSYEQYF,TGTGCCAGCAGCGCTACCAGGGGGCGATCCTACGAGCAGTACTTC,NA,TRBD1,TRBV7-8,TRBJ2-7
CASQLRGSDTQYF,TGTGCCAGCCAGCTTAGGGGTTCAGATACGCAGTATTTT,once,NA,TRBV27,TRBJ2-3
CASSLLGDGYTF,TGCGCCAGCAGCTTGTTGGGAGATGGCTACACCTTC,NA,NA,TRBV5-1,TRBJ1-2
CASSIGEYRDRSAEAFF,TGTGCCAGTAGTATCGGAGAATACCGGGACAGGTCCGCTGAAGCTTTCTTT,NA,TRBD1,TRBV19,TRBJ1-1
CASSSTGDEQFF,TGTGCCAGCAGCTCGACAGGTGATGAGCAGTTCTTC,NA,NA,TRBV5-5,TRBJ2-1